What follows is one TCR beta chain and its context. The data originate from a study of blood T cell repertoires in COVID-19. Study background: T cells, B-cell-depleted T cells, or PBMCs provided the cDNA or gDNA that served as material.

This CDR3 has 14 residues. V was pared by 5 bases and J by 3 bases, with 14 bases between. CDR1 and CDR2 (germline): SGHVS, FQNEAQ. In the study's own analysis: From reference gene primer amplification, estimates of nucleated cell counts were derived. The assay was immunoSEQ multiplex PCR, and TCRdb's table has in-frame clones only and misses some. V and J calls and clone size come straight from that table; D and trimming were deduced from the DNA. The repertoire holds around 270,000 clones, 70% to 90% seen once, with about 2% in the top ten. The chain links TRBV7-8 to TRBJ2-7; maybe TRBD2 (6 bases). This clonotype originated in a man aged 25-40 years with active or convalescent COVID-19. Sequencing was performed on peripheral blood. CDR3 bases: TGTGCCAGCAGCCAAACAACGGGGGTCTACGAGCAGTACTTC. It encodes CASSQTTGVYEQYF.